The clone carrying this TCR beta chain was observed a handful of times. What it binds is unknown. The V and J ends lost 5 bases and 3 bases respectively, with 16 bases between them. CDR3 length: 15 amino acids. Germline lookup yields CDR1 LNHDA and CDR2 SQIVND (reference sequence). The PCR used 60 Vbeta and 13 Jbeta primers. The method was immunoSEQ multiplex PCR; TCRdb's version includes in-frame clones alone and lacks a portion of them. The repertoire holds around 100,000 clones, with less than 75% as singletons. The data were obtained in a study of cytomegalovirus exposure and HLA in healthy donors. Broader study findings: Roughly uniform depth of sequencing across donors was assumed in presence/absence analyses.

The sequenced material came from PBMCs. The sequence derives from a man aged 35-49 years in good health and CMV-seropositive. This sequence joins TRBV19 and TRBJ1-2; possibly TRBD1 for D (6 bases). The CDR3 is CASSRQVDADYGYTF. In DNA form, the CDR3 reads TGTGCCAGTAGTCGACAGGTTGACGCTGACTATGGCTACACCTTC.